This T cell receptor (beta chain) was captured by sequencing in a study of blood T cells in healthy people across ages. It was with a sample-barcoded 5' primer and a J-beta primer mix that a second PCR of about 6 to 12 cycles was run. TCRdb reprocessed the 5' RACE reads with MiXCR, giving one entry per CDR3 protein. The table lists about 830,000 distinct CDR3 sequences, approximately 65% of them singletons, with 28% in the top ten. About this clonotype: Its antigen is undetermined.

V was shortened by 7 bases and J by 0 bases, with 25 bases between the two germline ends. CDR3 length: 19 residues. Study-wide results and limits: Diversity estimates from one million T cells were considered underestimates.

The source material was blood. The clonotype was recovered from a man aged 30-40 years in good health. This rearrangement joins TRBV12-3 or TRBV12-4 to TRBJ2-1, with a possible D match to TRBD2 (6 bases). CDR3 amino acids: CASIKTGGAGPSSYNEQFF. The DNA of the CDR3 is TGTGCCAGCATCAAGACGGGCGGGGCTGGCCCTAGCTCCTACAATGAGCAGTTCTTC.